These 21 T cell receptor beta chains were sequenced from one sample in a study of cytomegalovirus exposure and HLA in healthy donors. Clones were sequenced by immunoSEQ multiplex PCR, and TCRdb holds only the in-frame ones, with some missing. The profile covers roughly 57,000 clones, with 93% appearing a single time and about 1.5% taken by the ten largest. Sequencing was carried out using PBMCs. The receptors originated from a woman aged 18-35 years in good health and CMV-seropositive.

The rearrangement links TRBV6-4 to TRBJ2-1; 14 bases match TRBD2. This CDR3 has 15 amino acids. V shed 5 bases, J shed 7 bases, and the junction held 4 bases outside the gene matches. CDR1 and CDR2 (germline): MRHNA, SNTAGT. CDR3 coding DNA: TGTGCCAGCAGTTCGACTAGCGGGGGGGCTAATGAGCAGTTCTTC. Its translation: CASSSTSGGANEQFF.

This chain connects TRBV19 to TRBJ1-4; D is unclear. The length of the CDR3 is 15 residues. V was clipped by 1 base and J by 4 bases, with 10 bases between them. Germline CDR1 is LNHDA and CDR2 is SQIVND (reference sequence). The chain's CDR3 is CASSIGGQLNEKLFF. CDR3 nucleotides: TGTGCCAGTAGTATAGGAGGCCAGCTTAATGAAAAACTGTTTTTT.

V is TRBV7-2 and J is TRBJ2-5; weak D call: TRBD1 (6 bases). The V end lost 5 bases, the J end lost 5 bases, and 12 bases lay between the germline ends. Germline V CDR1 and CDR2: SGHTA, FQGNSA. The CDR3 contains 13 residues. The CDR3 protein is CASSKGGLETQYF. The CDR3, as DNA: TGTGCCAGCAGCAAAGGGGGTTTGGAGACCCAGTACTTC.

In its sample, this clone was seen once. The rearrangement uses TRBV6-4 and TRBJ2-2; tentative D call: TRBD2 (6 bases). The CDR3 covers 13 residues. Germline CDR1 and CDR2: MRHNA and SNTAGT. Trimming took off 5 bases at V and 4 bases at J, with 8 bases between the two ends. Here the CDR3 DNA reads TGTGCCAGCAGTCCGACTAGCACCGGGGAGCTGTTTTTT. Residues: CASSPTSTGELFF.

This chain joins TRBV5-4 and TRBJ1-6, with D unclear. Trimming took 2 bases from V and 0 from J, leaving 12 bases between them. This CDR3 spans 17 amino acids. Germline V CDR1 and CDR2: SGHNT, YYREEE (reference sequence). In DNA, the CDR3 is TGTGCCAGCAGCTTAACCGACCGGAGCTCCTATAATTCACCCCTCCACTTT. This codes for CASSLTDRSSYNSPLHF. The full variable domain, completed using reference TRBV5-4 and TRBJ1-6, is ETGVTQSPTHLIKTRGQQVTLRCSSQSGHNTVSWYQQALGQGPQFIFQYYREEENGRGNFPPRFSGLQFPNYSSELNVNALELDDSALYLCASSLTDRSSYNSPLHFGNGTRLTVT.

The chain has TRBV27 and TRBJ2-3, with 10 bases that match TRBD2. The CDR3 has 17 amino acids. The V and J ends lost 3 bases and 3 bases, in that order; junction bases with no gene match: 9. Per the germline V gene, CDR1 is MNHEY and CDR2 is SMNVEV (reference sequence). The CDR3 bases are TGTGCCAGCAGTTTCCAACTAGCGGGGTCTCGAACAGATACGCAGTATTTT. Encoded protein: CASSFQLAGSRTDTQYF.

The chain combines TRBV30 with TRBJ1-1; no firm D call. CDR1 is GTSNPN and CDR2 is SVGIG in the germline V gene (reference sequence). V was trimmed by 2 bases and J by 10 bases, leaving 17 bases between them. This CDR3 region has 13 residues. Here the CDR3 DNA reads TGTGCCTGGAGTAAATACGCCTTACTCGGAGCTTTCTTT. Its protein product is CAWSKYALLGAFF.

The J gene is TRBJ1-2, the V gene TRBV29-1; no clear D gene. V lost 5 bases, J lost 2 bases, and 9 bases lay in between. This CDR3 has 12 amino acids. CDR1 and CDR2 from the germline V gene are SQVTM and ANQGSEA. CDR3 region: CSVQVMNYGYTF. DNA for the CDR3: TGCAGCGTTCAGGTCATGAACTATGGCTACACCTTC.

This clone was counted a single time. For the CDR3, the DNA is TGTGCCAGCAGTGAAGACGCGGCCGGGTTCTCTGAAGCTTTCTTT. Translation gives CASSEDAAGFSEAFF. The chain combines TRBV2 with TRBJ1-1; unclear D gene. V was pared by 1 base and J by 6 bases, with 15 bases between. The CDR3 consists of 15 residues. Germline lookup yields CDR1 SNHLY and CDR2 FYNNEI.

The chain couples TRBV15 to TRBJ2-1; TRBD2 is a possible D gene (5 bases). The CDR3 is 14 residues long. Trimming removed 0 bases at V and 9 bases at J, with 12 bases between. CDR1 and CDR2 from the germline V gene are LNHNV and YYDKDF (reference sequence). The CDR3 nucleotides are TGTGCCACCAGCAGAGATAGGCTAGCTGGTGAGCAGTTCTTC. It specifies CATSRDRLAGEQFF.

This chain connects TRBV5-1 to TRBJ2-7; TRBD2 might be the D (6 bases). Germline V CDR1 and CDR2: SGHRS, YFSETQ. Deletions cut 3 bases from V and 2 bases from J, with 12 bases between. The CDR3 spans 14 residues. The CDR3 region is CASSSGDLPYEQYF. The CDR3, as DNA: TGCGCCAGCAGCTCGGGGGACCTCCCCTACGAGCAGTACTTC.

The CDR3 DNA is TGTGCCAGCAGCGAACGGACAGGGGACGACTATGGCTACACCTTC. Protein product: CASSERTGDDYGYTF. V gene TRBV7-2 combines with J gene TRBJ1-2; TRBD1 matches at 9 bases. The V segment lost 5 bases and the J segment 3 bases; nucleotides outside the gene matches: 7. The length of the CDR3 is 15 residues. The V gene's germline CDR1 is SGHTA and CDR2 FQGNSA.

This clone was recorded a few times. The rearrangement joins TRBV6-1 to TRBJ1-5, with D possibly TRBD1 on 5 matching bases. The CDR3 runs 17 residues. The germline V gene encodes CDR1 MNHNS and CDR2 SASEGT. Trimming pared 1 base from V and 3 bases from J, leaving 16 bases between. The CDR3 reads CASSEGWQGEVNQPQHF. In nucleotides, the CDR3 is TGTGCCAGCAGTGAAGGATGGCAGGGCGAAGTCAATCAGCCCCAGCATTTT.

The CDR3 sequence: CASSQGQDQPQHF. The CDR3 DNA is TGTGCCAGCAGCCAAGGGCAAGATCAGCCCCAGCATTTT. This chain connects TRBV4-2 to TRBJ1-5; D is uncertain. The CDR3 has 13 amino acids. CDR1 and CDR2 from the germline V gene are LGHNA and YNFKEQ. With 1 base removed from V and 5 bases from J, the gap between germline ends came to 6 bases.

The chain links TRBV6-6 to TRBJ1-1, with 8 nucleotides matching TRBD1. Losses at the gene ends were 2 bases for V and 5 bases for J; bases not matched to a gene: 10. This CDR3 contains 16 residues. Germline-derived CDR1 and CDR2 are MNHNY and SVGAGI (reference sequence). This CDR3 is CASSYGQGRGITEAFF. The CDR3 bases are TGTGCCAGCAGTTACGGACAGGGTAGAGGCATAACTGAAGCTTTCTTT.

This clone has a handful of counts. V usage is TRBV7-2 and J usage is TRBJ2-3; 9 positions agree with TRBD2. This CDR3 is built from 17 residues. CDR1 is SGHTA and CDR2 is FQGNSA in the germline V gene. J lost 3 bases, V lost 4 bases, and 11 bases had no gene match. CDR3 region: CASSSLGRGGRTDTQYF. The CDR3 nucleotides read TGTGCCAGCAGCTCGCTGGGGCGGGGGGGCCGGACAGATACGCAGTATTTT.

This clone is a singleton in its sample. V usage is TRBV30 and J usage is TRBJ2-3; 9 positions agree with TRBD2. The CDR3 runs to 15 residues. The germline gives CDR1 GTSNPN, CDR2 SVGIG (reference sequence). Trimming removed 5 bases from V and 1 base from J; junction bases left unmatched: 7. CDR3: CAWDPVAGGTDTQYF. The CDR3 DNA sequence: TGTGCCTGGGACCCAGTAGCGGGGGGCACAGATACGCAGTATTTT.

V and J are TRBV2 and TRBJ1-6; tentative D call: TRBD1 (6 bases). Germline V gene sequence: CDR1 SNHLY, CDR2 FYNNEI. Trimming took off 7 bases at V and 7 bases at J, with 11 bases between the two ends. There are 13 residues in the CDR3. The CDR3 DNA reads TGTGCCAGCATCGACAGGCCGAATTCACCCCTCCACTTT. It codes for CASIDRPNSPLHF.

The chain joins TRBV19 to TRBJ2-7; 7 nucleotides match TRBD1. V gave up 6 bases and J gave up 3 bases; unmatched junction bases: 20. CDR1 is LNHDA, CDR2 SQIVND, per germline (reference sequence). CDR3 size: 18 residues. The DNA for the CDR3 is TGTGCCAGTAGCCCAAGGGACAGTTGGGGGCCTGGGCACTACGAGCAGTACTTC. Translated: CASSPRDSWGPGHYEQYF.

The chain uses TRBV10-2 and TRBJ1-1; maybe TRBD1 (5 bases). Trimming cost V 4 bases and J 4 bases, with 13 bases left between them. The CDR3 has 14 amino acids. Germline CDR1 is WSHSY and CDR2 is SAAADI. CDR3 sequence (DNA): TGCGCCAGCAGTGGGCCAGGGCTCGGCACTGAAGCTTTCTTT. Its protein product is CASSGPGLGTEAFF.

V gene TRBV7-2 combines with J gene TRBJ2-1; 10 nucleotides line up with TRBD2. CDR1 is SGHTA and CDR2 is FQGNSA in the germline V gene. CDR3 length: 16 amino acids. After removal of 5 bases from V and 7 bases from J, the junction contained 11 bases not matched to a gene. The DNA of the CDR3 is TGTGCCAGCAGCCCGAGGAGCGGGGGGGCCTTTAATGAGCAGTTCTTC. This encodes CASSPRSGGAFNEQFF. The full variable domain, rest sourced from reference TRBV7-2 and TRBJ2-1, is GAGVSQSPSNKVTEKGKDVELRCDPISGHTALYWYRQSLGQGLEFLIYFQGNSAPDKSGLPSDRFSAERTGGSVSTLTIQRTQQEDSAVYLCASSPRSGGAFNEQFFGPGTRLTVL.